A selection of T cell receptor beta chains follows, all from one sample in a study of graft-versus-host responses after intestinal transplantation. Their antigens remain unidentified. Clones were sequenced by immunoSEQ multiplex PCR, and TCRdb holds only the in-frame ones, with some missing. This repertoire shows around 97,000 clones, around 90% found once; its top ten account for roughly 6%. The source material was unstimulated CD8+ T cells sorted from spleen or lymph node cells, sampled before intestinal transplant. The receptors originated from a human donor who received an intestinal transplant. The conserved cysteine and the conserved F or W are not part of the CDR3 here. D genes are given only for firm matches.

j_gene,v_gene,d_gene,CDR3aa
TRBJ2-5,TRBV30,-,AWTGGRETQY
TRBJ2-5,TRBV2,TRBD2,ASSVRGGNELGETQY
TRBJ2-7,TRBV5-1,-,ASSKRAGGLFLPYEQY
TRBJ2-3,TRBV13,TRBD2,ASSSGGRTDTQY
TRBJ2-3,TRBV6-7,-,ASSPRGPDTQY
TRBJ1-3,TRBV9,-,ASSVQGYSGNTIY
TRBJ1-2,TRBV5-6,-,ASSLSGEDYGYT
TRBJ2-1,TRBV6-6,-,ASSLQGLGDEQF
TRBJ2-3,TRBV7-9,TRBD2,ASSSTSGRATDTQY
TRBJ2-1,TRBV5-1,-,ASSLEDSYNEQF
TRBJ2-1,TRBV7-9,TRBD2,ASSLPTSGGSSYNEQF
TRBJ2-6,TRBV9,-,ASSDFQGSGANVLT
TRBJ2-7,TRBV27,TRBD2,ASSLEGLAATYEQY
TRBJ2-7,TRBV6-5,-,ASSLTGRQYEQY
TRBJ2-2,TRBV7-6,TRBD2,ASSFLPGGHLGELF
TRBJ2-3,TRBV2,-,ASSADTQY
TRBJ2-7,TRBV4-1,TRBD1,ASRPGTVSYEQY
TRBJ2-7,TRBV19,-,ASSLRYRELEGEQY
TRBJ2-7,TRBV29-1,-,SVEDNREQY
TRBJ2-3,TRBV5-1,-,ASSLEAPPEGDTQY
TRBJ2-1,TRBV6-1,-,ASSDGSWVSEQF
TRBJ2-7,TRBV30,-,AWSVQAYEQY
TRBJ1-6,TRBV14,-,ASSFGWEMDSPLY
TRBJ1-1,TRBV5-4,TRBD1,ASSDRVNTEAF
TRBJ2-1,TRBV6-4,-,ASSPGFSYNEQF
TRBJ1-5,TRBV6-5,-,ASSLMGEIGAQH
TRBJ1-1,TRBV6-5,-,ASGIRDMNTEAF
TRBJ2-5,TRBV15,TRBD1,ATSRDRAFTWTGAQY
TRBJ2-1,TRBV7-3,-,ASSLSAGSSYNEQF
TRBJ2-3,TRBV9,TRBD2,ASSARTSGGGDTQY
TRBJ1-2,TRBV7-7,-,ASSLWGPPGRQDYGYT
TRBJ1-1,TRBV18,-,ASSPPGAEAF
TRBJ2-7,TRBV19,TRBD2,ASSVGLAGSYEQY
TRBJ2-7,TRBV11-3,-,ASSLEAGRRYEQY
TRBJ2-3,TRBV7-6,TRBD2,ASSKRGLAGGPPGTDTQY
TRBJ1-2,TRBV2,-,ASSGFGGDSRDYGYT
TRBJ1-1,TRBV10-3,-,AISESQGLNTEAF
TRBJ2-7,TRBV10-3,TRBD2,AIRSEEGTNDEQY
TRBJ2-1,TRBV6-5,TRBD1,ASSPGTGIEQF
TRBJ2-1,TRBV7-2,-,ASSLAGDDEQF
TRBJ2-3,TRBV7-3,-,ASSVEPSSDTQY